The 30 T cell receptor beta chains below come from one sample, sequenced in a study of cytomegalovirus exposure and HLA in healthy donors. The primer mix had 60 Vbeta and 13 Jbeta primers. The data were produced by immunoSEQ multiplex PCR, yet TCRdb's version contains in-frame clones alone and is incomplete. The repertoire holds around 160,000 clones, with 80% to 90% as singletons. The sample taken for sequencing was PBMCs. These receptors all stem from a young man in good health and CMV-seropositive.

In DNA, the CDR3 is TGTGCCAGCAGCGTTATGGGACTAGAGACCCAGTACTTC. Amino acid sequence: CASSVMGLETQYF. V gene TRBV9 combines with J gene TRBJ2-5; D is possibly TRBD2 (6 bases). The germline gives CDR1 SGDLS, CDR2 YYNGEE. Trimming stripped 2 bases from V and 4 bases from J, with 9 bases between. The CDR3 is made up of 13 amino acids.

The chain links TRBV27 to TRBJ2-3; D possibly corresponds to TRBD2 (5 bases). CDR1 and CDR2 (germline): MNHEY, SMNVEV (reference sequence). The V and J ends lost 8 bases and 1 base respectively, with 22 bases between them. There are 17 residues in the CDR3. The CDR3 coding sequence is TGTGCCAGCTATACATTGCCGGGGAACGGCGGCACAGATACGCAGTATTTT. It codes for CASYTLPGNGGTDTQYF.

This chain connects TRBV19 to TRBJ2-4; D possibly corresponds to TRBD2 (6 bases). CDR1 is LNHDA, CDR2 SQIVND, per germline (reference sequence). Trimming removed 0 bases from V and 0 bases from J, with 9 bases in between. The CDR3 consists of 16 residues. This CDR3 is CASSIEPLAAKNIQYF. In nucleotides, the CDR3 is TGTGCCAGTAGTATAGAGCCACTAGCAGCCAAAAACATTCAGTACTTC.

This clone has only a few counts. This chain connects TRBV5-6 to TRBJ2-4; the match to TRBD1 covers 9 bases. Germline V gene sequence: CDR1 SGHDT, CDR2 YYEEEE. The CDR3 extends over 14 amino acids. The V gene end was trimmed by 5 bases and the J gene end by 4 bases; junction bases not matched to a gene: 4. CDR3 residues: CASREQGAKNIQYF. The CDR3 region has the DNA TGTGCCAGCAGGGAACAGGGGGCAAAAAACATTCAGTACTTC.

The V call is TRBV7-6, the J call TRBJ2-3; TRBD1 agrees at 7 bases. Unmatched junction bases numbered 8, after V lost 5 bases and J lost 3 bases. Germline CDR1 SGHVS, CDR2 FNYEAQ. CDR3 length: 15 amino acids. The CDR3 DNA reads TGTGCCAGCAGCACAACAGGGGCAGGAACAGATACGCAGTATTTT. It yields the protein CASSTTGAGTDTQYF.

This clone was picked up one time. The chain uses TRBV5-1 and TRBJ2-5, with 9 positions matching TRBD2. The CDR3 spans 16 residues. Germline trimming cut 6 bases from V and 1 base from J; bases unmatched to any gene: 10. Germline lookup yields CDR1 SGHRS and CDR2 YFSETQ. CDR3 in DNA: TGCGCCAGCACTGAGGGGGTAGCGGGGGTCCAAGAGACCCAGTACTTC. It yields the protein CASTEGVAGVQETQYF.

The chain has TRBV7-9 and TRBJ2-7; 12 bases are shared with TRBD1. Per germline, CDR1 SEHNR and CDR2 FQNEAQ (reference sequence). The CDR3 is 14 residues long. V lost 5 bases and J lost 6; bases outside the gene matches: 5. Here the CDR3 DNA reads TGTGCCAGCAGCCCGGGACAGGGGGCGGGCGAGCAGTACTTC. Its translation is CASSPGQGAGEQYF.

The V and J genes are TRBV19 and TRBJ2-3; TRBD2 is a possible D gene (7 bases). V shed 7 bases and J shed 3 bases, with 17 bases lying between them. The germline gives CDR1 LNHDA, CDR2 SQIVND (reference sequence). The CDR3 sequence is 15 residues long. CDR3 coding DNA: TGTGCCAGTACCCTGGGAGGGGGTGGGACAGATACGCAGTATTTT. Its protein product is CASTLGGGGTDTQYF.

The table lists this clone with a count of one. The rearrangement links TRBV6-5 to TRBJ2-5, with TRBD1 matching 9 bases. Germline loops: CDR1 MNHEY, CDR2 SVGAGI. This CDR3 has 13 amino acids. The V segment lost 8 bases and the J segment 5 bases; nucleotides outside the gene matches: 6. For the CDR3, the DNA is TGTGCCAGCCGAGGACAGGGGCACGAGACCCAGTACTTC. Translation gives CASRGQGHETQYF.

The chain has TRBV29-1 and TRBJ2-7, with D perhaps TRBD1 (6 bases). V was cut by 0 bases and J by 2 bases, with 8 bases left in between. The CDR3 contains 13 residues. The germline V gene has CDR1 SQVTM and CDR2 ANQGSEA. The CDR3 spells CSVEEDRPYEQYF. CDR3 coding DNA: TGCAGCGTTGAAGAAGACAGGCCCTACGAGCAGTACTTC.

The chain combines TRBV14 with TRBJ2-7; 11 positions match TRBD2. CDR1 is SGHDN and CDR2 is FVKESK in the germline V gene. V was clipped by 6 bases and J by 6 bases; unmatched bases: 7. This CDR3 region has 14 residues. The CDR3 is CASSLLAGGGEQYF. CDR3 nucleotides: TGTGCCAGCAGTCTTCTAGCGGGGGGCGGCGAGCAGTACTTC.

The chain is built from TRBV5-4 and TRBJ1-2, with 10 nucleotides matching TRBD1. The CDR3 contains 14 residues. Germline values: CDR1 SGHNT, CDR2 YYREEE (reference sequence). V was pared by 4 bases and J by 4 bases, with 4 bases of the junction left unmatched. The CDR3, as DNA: TGTGCCAGCAGCGTGACAGGGGGCGGCTATGGCTACACCTTC. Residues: CASSVTGGGYGYTF.

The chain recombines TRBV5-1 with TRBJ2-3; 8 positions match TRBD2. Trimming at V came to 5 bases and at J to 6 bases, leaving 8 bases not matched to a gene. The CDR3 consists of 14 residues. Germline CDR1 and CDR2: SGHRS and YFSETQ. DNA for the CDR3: TGCGCCAGCAGGGAATCGGGGGGGCAGGATACGCAGTATTTT. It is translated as CASRESGGQDTQYF.

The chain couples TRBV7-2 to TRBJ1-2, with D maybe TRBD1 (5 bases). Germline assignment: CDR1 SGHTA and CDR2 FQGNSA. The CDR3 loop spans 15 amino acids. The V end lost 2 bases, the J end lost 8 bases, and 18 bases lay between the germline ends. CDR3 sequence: CASSLSVQGGDGYTF. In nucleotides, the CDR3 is TGTGCCAGCAGCTTATCGGTTCAGGGAGGGGACGGCTACACCTTC.

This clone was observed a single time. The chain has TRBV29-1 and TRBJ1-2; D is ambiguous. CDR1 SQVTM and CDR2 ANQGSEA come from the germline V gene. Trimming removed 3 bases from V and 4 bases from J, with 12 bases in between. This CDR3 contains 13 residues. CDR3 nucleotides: TGCAGCGTTGATCACACCAAACCCTATGGCTACACCTTC. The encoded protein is CSVDHTKPYGYTF.

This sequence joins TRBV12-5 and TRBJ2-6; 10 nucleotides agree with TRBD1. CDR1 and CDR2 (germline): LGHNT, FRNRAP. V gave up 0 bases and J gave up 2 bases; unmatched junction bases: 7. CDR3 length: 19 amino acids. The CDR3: CASGLVRGTGDPGANVLTF. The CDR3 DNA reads TGTGCTAGTGGTTTGGTACGGGGGACAGGGGATCCTGGGGCCAACGTCCTGACTTTC. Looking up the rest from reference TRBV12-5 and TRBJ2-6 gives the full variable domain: DARVTQTPRHKVTEMGQEVTMRCQPILGHNTVFWYRQTMMQGLELLAYFRNRAPLDDSGMPKDRFSAEMPDATLATLKIQPSEPRDSAVYFCASGLVRGTGDPGANVLTFGAGSRLTVL.

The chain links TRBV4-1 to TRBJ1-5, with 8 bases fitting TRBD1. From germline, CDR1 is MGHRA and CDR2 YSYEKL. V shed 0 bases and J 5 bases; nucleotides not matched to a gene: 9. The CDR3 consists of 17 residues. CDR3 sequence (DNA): TGCGCCAGCAGCCAAGATCATGGTTCAGGGGGCCATCAGCCCCAGCATTTT. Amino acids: CASSQDHGSGGHQPQHF.

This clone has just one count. The CDR3 nucleotides are TGTGCCATCAGTGAGTCCCCAACGTCGGGGCAGTACTTC. Amino acids: CAISESPTSGQYF. The chain links TRBV10-3 to TRBJ2-7; D unresolved. Germline V gene lookup returns CDR1 ENHRY and CDR2 SYGVKD. Trimming stripped 0 bases from V and 9 bases from J, with 12 bases between. The CDR3 length is 13 residues.

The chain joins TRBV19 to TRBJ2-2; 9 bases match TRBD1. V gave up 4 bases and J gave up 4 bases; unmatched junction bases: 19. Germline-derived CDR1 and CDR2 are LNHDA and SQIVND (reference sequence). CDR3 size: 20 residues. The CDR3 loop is CASSRWGGTGTTRSTGELFF. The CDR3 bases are TGTGCCAGTAGTAGGTGGGGGGGGACAGGGACCACAAGGAGCACCGGGGAGCTGTTTTTT. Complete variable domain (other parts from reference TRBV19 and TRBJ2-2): DGGITQSPKYLFRKEGQNVTLSCEQNLNHDAMYWYRQDPGQGLRLIYYSQIVNDFQKGDIAEGYSVSREKKESFPLTVTSAQKNPTAFYLCASSRWGGTGTTRSTGELFFGEGSRLTVL.

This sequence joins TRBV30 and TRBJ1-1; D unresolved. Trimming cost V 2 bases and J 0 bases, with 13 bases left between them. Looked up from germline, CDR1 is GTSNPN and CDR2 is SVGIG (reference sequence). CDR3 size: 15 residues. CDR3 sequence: CAWSYGGVLNTEAFF. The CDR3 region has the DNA TGTGCCTGGAGTTATGGCGGGGTACTGAACACTGAAGCTTTCTTT.

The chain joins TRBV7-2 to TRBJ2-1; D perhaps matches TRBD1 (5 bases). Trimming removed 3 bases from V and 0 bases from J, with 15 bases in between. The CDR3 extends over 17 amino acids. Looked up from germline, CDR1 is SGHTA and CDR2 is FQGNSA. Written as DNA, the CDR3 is TGTGCCAGCAGCTTCAACCTCAGGGAAAGCTCCTACAATGAGCAGTTCTTC. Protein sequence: CASSFNLRESSYNEQFF.

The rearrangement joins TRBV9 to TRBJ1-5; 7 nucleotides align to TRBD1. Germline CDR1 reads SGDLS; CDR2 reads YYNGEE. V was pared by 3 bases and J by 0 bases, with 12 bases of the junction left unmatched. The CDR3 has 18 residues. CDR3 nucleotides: TGTGCCAGCAGCGGTGGGACAGAGAGCGACTTTAGCAATCAGCCCCAGCATTTT. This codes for CASSGGTESDFSNQPQHF.

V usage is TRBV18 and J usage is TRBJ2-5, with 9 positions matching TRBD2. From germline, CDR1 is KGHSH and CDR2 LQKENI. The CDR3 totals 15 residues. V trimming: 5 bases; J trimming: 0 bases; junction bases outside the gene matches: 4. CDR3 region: CASSVSGGYQETQYF. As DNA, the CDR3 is TGTGCCAGCTCAGTTAGCGGGGGTTACCAAGAGACCCAGTACTTC.

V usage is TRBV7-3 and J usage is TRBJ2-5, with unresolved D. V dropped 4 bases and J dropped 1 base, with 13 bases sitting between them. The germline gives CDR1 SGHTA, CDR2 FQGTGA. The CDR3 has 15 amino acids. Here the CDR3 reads CASSSYSVTQETQYF. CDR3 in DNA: TGTGCCAGCAGCTCATACAGTGTTACCCAAGAGACCCAGTACTTC. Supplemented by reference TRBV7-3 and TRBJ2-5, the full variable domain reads GAGVSQTPSNKVTEKGKYVELRCDPISGHTALYWYRQSLGQGPEFLIYFQGTGAADDSGLPNDRFFAVRPEGSVSTLKIQRTERGDSAVYLCASSSYSVTQETQYFGPGTRLLVL.

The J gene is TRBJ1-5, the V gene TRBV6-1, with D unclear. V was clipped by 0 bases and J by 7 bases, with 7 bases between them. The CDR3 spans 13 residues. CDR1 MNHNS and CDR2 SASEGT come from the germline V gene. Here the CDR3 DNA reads TGTGCCAGCAGTGAAGCGCGAGGGCAGCCCCAGCATTTT. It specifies CASSEARGQPQHF.

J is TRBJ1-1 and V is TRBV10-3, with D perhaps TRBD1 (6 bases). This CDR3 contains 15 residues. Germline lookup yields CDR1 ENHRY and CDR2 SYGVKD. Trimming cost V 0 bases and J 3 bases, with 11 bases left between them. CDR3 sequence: CAISESGGEYTEAFF. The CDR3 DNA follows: TGTGCCATCAGTGAGTCAGGGGGGGAGTACACTGAAGCTTTCTTT.

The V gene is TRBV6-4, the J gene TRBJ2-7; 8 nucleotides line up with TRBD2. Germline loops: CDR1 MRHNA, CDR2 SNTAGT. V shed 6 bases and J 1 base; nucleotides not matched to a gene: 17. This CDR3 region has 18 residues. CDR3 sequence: CASSSTRQTGTSSYEQYF. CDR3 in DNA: TGTGCCAGCAGCTCAACACGCCAGACCGGGACTAGTTCCTACGAGCAGTACTTC.

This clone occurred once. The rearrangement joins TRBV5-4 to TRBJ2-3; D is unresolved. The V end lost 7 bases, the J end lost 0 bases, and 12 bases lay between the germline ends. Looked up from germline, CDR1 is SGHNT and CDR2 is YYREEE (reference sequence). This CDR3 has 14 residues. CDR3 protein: CASLASHSTDTQYF. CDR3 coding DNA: TGTGCCAGCTTGGCTTCCCACAGCACAGATACGCAGTATTTT. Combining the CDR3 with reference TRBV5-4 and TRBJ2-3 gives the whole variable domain ETGVTQSPTHLIKTRGQQVTLRCSSQSGHNTVSWYQQALGQGPQFIFQYYREEENGRGNFPPRFSGLQFPNYSSELNVNALELDDSALYLCASLASHSTDTQYFGPGTRLTVL.

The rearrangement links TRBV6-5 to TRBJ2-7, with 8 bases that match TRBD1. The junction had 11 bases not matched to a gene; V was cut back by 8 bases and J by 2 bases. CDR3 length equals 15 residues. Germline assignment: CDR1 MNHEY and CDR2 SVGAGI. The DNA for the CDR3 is TGTGCCAGCGAAGGGTTTGACAGGGGCGCCTACGAGCAGTACTTC. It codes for CASEGFDRGAYEQYF.

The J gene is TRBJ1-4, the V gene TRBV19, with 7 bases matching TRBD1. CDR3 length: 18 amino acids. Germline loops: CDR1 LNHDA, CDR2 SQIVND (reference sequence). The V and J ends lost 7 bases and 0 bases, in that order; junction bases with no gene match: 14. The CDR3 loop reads CASNFSTGKVPTNEKLFF. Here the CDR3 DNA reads TGTGCCAGTAACTTTTCGACAGGGAAGGTCCCAACTAATGAAAAACTGTTTTTT.